One and the same sample provided the 23 T cell receptor beta chains below, sequenced in a study of T cell repertoires in cytomegalovirus infection. No cognate antigen is known for these TCRs. TCRdb itself ran the reads through MiXCR, one entry per CDR3 protein. The sample contains some 940,000 distinct CDR3 sequences, around 32% of which appear only once. This sample comprised cultured CD8+ T cells from PBMCs, obtained from culture after CMV antigen stimulation. These receptors were obtained from a human donor in good health (CMV status not recorded). Some clones in this sample may be carry-over from other donors' samples.

This chain joins TRBV27 and TRBJ2-4, with TRBD1 identical over 9 bases. Near its end, the DNA agrees better with TRBJ2-1, so the J call may be wrong. CDR1 and CDR2 (germline): MNHEY, SMNVEV (reference sequence). This CDR3 contains 16 residues. Here the CDR3 reads CASSLRTGEDKNIQFF. Here the CDR3 DNA reads TGTGCCAGCAGTTTACGGACAGGGGAGGACAAAAACATTCAGTTCTTC.

The chain is built from TRBV7-9 and TRBJ2-1, with 10 positions matching TRBD1. The CDR3 extends over 16 amino acids. Germline lookup yields CDR1 SEHNR and CDR2 FQNEAQ (reference sequence). The V gene end was trimmed by 6 bases and the J gene end by 3 bases; junction bases not matched to a gene: 8. The CDR3, as DNA: TGTGCCAGCAGGGACGGGACAGGGGACTACTACAATGAGCAGTTCTTC. Translating it yields CASRDGTGDYYNEQFF. Full variable domain (rest looked up from reference TRBV7-9 and TRBJ2-1): DTGVSQNPRHKITKRGQNVTFRCDPISEHNRLYWYRQTLGQGPEFLTYFQNEAQLEKSRLLSDRFSAERPKGSFSTLEIQRTEQGDSAMYLCASRDGTGDYYNEQFFGPGTRLTVL.

This chain links TRBV4-1 with TRBJ2-5; TRBD2 aligns across 8 bases. Germline values: CDR1 MGHRA, CDR2 YSYEKL. Losses at the gene ends were 4 bases for V and 5 bases for J; bases not matched to a gene: 12. The CDR3 is 16 residues long. CDR3 coding DNA: TGCGCCAGCAGCCCTCGGGGGGGCCGCCTACGGGAGACCCAGTACTTC. Translated: CASSPRGGRLRETQYF.

CDR3: CASSQEGTTGLGQPQHF. The CDR3 DNA reads as TGCGCCAGCAGCCAAGAAGGGACGACAGGCCTTGGACAGCCCCAGCATTTT. The chain uses TRBV4-1 and TRBJ1-5, with D maybe TRBD1 (6 bases). The germline gives CDR1 MGHRA, CDR2 YSYEKL. Trimming took 0 bases from V and 7 from J, leaving 19 bases between them. The CDR3 covers 17 residues.

The rearrangement uses TRBV4-1 and TRBJ1-1; no firm D call. Trimming stripped 8 bases from V and 2 bases from J, with 15 bases between. Germline CDR1 MGHRA, CDR2 YSYEKL. CDR3 length: 14 residues. DNA of the CDR3: TGCGCCAGCCGCCCCTTGGGATTTAACACTGAAGCTTTCTTT. Translated, it gives CASRPLGFNTEAFF.

This clonotype was detected only a few times. The V gene is TRBV7-4, the J gene TRBJ2-3; tentative D call: TRBD2 (5 bases). The CDR3 is made up of 16 amino acids. In germline, CDR1 is SGHVT, CDR2 SQSDAQ. Trimming left V 0 bases short and J 3 bases short, with 13 bases between. The CDR3 sequence is CASSLAIGLRTDTQYF. The CDR3 DNA reads as TGTGCCAGCAGCTTAGCGATAGGACTTAGGACAGATACGCAGTATTTT.

The V gene is TRBV20-1, the J gene TRBJ2-5; tentatively, D is TRBD2 (6 bases). Germline V gene lookup returns CDR1 DFQATT and CDR2 SNEGSKA (reference sequence). V was cut by 6 bases and J by 4 bases, with 15 bases left in between. There are 13 residues in the CDR3. The CDR3 DNA sequence: TGCAGTGCCCCGGACCAGGGAGGAGAGACCCAGTACTTC. Protein product: CSAPDQGGETQYF.

This clonotype occurred a few times. The rearrangement joins TRBV6-5 to TRBJ1-2, with 12 bases aligning to TRBD1. Germline CDR1 reads MNHEY; CDR2 reads SVGAGI. The CDR3 loop spans 19 amino acids. The J segment lost 5 bases and the V segment lost 3 bases, leaving 16 bases of the junction unmatched. CDR3 sequence: CASSYNLPGQGASRYGYTF. The CDR3 DNA follows: TGTGCCAGCAGTTATAACCTTCCGGGACAGGGGGCTTCAAGATATGGCTACACCTTC.

This clonotype has only a few counts. The rearrangement uses TRBV25-1 and TRBJ1-1, with D perhaps TRBD1 (5 bases). Trimming removed 2 bases from V and 7 bases from J, with 14 bases in between. Germline V lookup: CDR1 MGHDK, CDR2 SYGVNS. CDR3 length: 14 residues. The CDR3 sequence is CASSELGEDFEAFF. The CDR3 DNA reads as TGTGCCAGCAGTGAACTGGGGGAGGACTTTGAAGCTTTCTTT.

The table lists this clonotype with a few counts. The chain employs TRBV6-2 or TRBV6-3 and TRBJ2-3; D ambiguous. The CDR3 runs to 15 residues. Germline values: CDR1 MNHEY, CDR2 SVGEGT. V shed 2 bases and J shed 0 bases, with 9 bases lying between them. Here the CDR3 reads CASSYDVSSTDTQYF. The CDR3, as DNA: TGTGCCAGCAGTTACGACGTTTCTAGCACAGATACGCAGTATTTT.

This clonotype was picked up many times. The chain employs TRBV7-2 and TRBJ1-2; a weak D match, TRBD1 (5 bases). This CDR3 has 15 amino acids. Germline V gene data show CDR1 as SGHTA and CDR2 as FQGNSA. Trimming took off 1 base at V and 4 bases at J, with 13 bases between the two ends. CDR3 amino acids: CASSLGLGRIYGYTF. CDR3 DNA sequence: TGTGCCAGCAGCTTAGGATTGGGACGGATCTATGGCTACACCTTC.

This clonotype was counted only a few times. The V gene is TRBV19, the J gene TRBJ1-5; D ambiguous. Germline values: CDR1 LNHDA, CDR2 SQIVND (reference sequence). CDR3 length equals 14 residues. Trimming left V 10 bases short and J 4 bases short, with 17 bases between. CDR3 in DNA: TGTGCCACAGGACTCAACCCCGGGAATCAGCCCCAGCATTTT. Its translation is CATGLNPGNQPQHF.

There are a few counts of this clonotype. V is TRBV25-1 and J is TRBJ1-1; 8 positions agree with TRBD1. The trim removed 6 bases at V and 5 bases at J, leaving 8 bases unmatched. CDR1 is MGHDK, CDR2 SYGVNS, per germline. The CDR3 sequence is 14 residues long. The CDR3 sequence is CASRDRGTLTEAFF. Here the CDR3 DNA reads TGTGCCAGCAGAGACAGGGGCACACTTACTGAAGCTTTCTTT. Using reference TRBV25-1 and TRBJ1-1 for the parts outside the CDR3, the full variable domain is EADIYQTPRYLVIGTGKKITLECSQTMGHDKMYWYQQDPGMELHLIHYSYGVNSTEKGDLSSESTVSRIRTEHFPLTLESARPSHTSQYLCASRDRGTLTEAFFGQGTRLTVV.

This clonotype was recorded many times. The chain employs TRBV25-1 and TRBJ2-2; 9 nucleotides match TRBD1. V lost 0 bases and J lost 4; bases outside the gene matches: 9. The CDR3 sequence is 18 residues long. The V gene's germline CDR1 is MGHDK and CDR2 SYGVNS. In DNA form, the CDR3 reads TGTGCCAGCAGTGAATATGGGACAGGGCCGGCTACCACCGGGGAGCTGTTTTTT. This translates into CASSEYGTGPATTGELFF.

The CDR3 region is CSARGEYGYTF. As DNA, the CDR3 is TGCAGTGCTAGAGGGGAATATGGCTACACCTTC. This chain uses TRBV20-1 with TRBJ1-2; D is ambiguous. Germline assignment: CDR1 DFQATT and CDR2 SNEGSKA (reference sequence). Trimming cost V 1 base and J 5 bases, with 5 bases left between them. This CDR3 region has 11 residues.

This clonotype was observed a handful of times. The chain combines TRBV7-6 with TRBJ2-7; D is unresolved. Between the trimmed V and J ends, which lost 0 bases and 7 bases, there was a span of 10 bases. The CDR3 contains 13 residues. Germline values: CDR1 SGHVS, CDR2 FNYEAQ. The CDR3 sequence is CASSLAVGGEQYV. DNA for the CDR3: TGTGCCAGCAGCTTAGCGGTGGGTGGAGAGCAGTACGTC.

The sample holds a few counts of this clonotype. The J gene is TRBJ1-6, the V gene TRBV6-1, with 7 bases identical to TRBD1. In germline, CDR1 is MNHNS, CDR2 SASEGT. The CDR3 runs to 16 residues. The J segment lost 4 bases and the V segment lost 5 bases, leaving 8 bases of the junction unmatched. The CDR3 sequence is CASSHPGQSYNSPLHF. The CDR3 DNA follows: TGTGCCAGCAGTCACCCGGGACAGTCTTATAATTCACCCCTCCACTTT.

The chain employs TRBV6-2 or TRBV6-3 and TRBJ2-7; 7 bases line up with TRBD1. Per the germline V gene, CDR1 is MNHEY and CDR2 is SVGEGT. The CDR3 spans 13 residues. J lost 8 bases, V lost 7 bases, and 11 bases had no gene match. CDR3 bases: TGTGCCAGCAACGACAGGGAAGTGGGGAAGCAGTACGTC. Protein product: CASNDREVGKQYV.

In this sample, this clonotype turned up once. This chain connects TRBV27 to TRBJ1-2; maybe TRBD1 (6 bases). The CDR3 length is 13 residues. CDR1 is MNHEY, CDR2 SMNVEV, per germline (reference sequence). V was pared by 4 bases and J by 4 bases, with 10 bases between. The CDR3 reads CASSSQGPYGYTF. The DNA of the CDR3 is TGTGCCAGCAGTTCACAGGGTCCCTATGGCTACACCTTC.

V usage is TRBV5-5 and J usage is TRBJ1-5; D uncertain. Germline V gene data show CDR1 as SGHKS and CDR2 as YYEKEE (reference sequence). The V and J ends lost 4 bases and 1 base respectively, with 9 bases between them. This CDR3 region has 14 residues. Here the CDR3 DNA reads TGTGCCAGCAGCGGAGAGATAAGCAATCAGCCCCAGCATTTT. It translates to CASSGEISNQPQHF.

V gene TRBV7-9 combines with J gene TRBJ1-1; D perhaps matches TRBD1 (5 bases). Germline V gives CDR1 SEHNR, CDR2 FQNEAQ (reference sequence). Trimming took 8 bases from V and 1 from J, leaving 14 bases between them. The CDR3 contains 14 residues. CDR3 amino acids: CASGGGGRNTEAFF. CDR3 nucleotides: TGTGCCAGCGGTGGGGGAGGGCGGAACACTGAAGCTTTCTTT.

The genes are TRBV15 and TRBJ2-7; D perhaps matches TRBD2 (5 bases). The germline V gene encodes CDR1 LNHNV and CDR2 YYDKDF (reference sequence). This CDR3 comprises 11 residues. The V and J ends lost 5 bases and 6 bases respectively, with 8 bases between them. The CDR3 reads CATSARGEQYF. For the CDR3, the DNA is TGTGCCACCAGCGCCCGGGGCGAGCAGTACTTC.

This clonotype was counted between two and nine times. The chain is built from TRBV20-1 and TRBJ2-7; TRBD2 matches 8 bases. CDR1 is DFQATT, CDR2 SNEGSKA, per germline (reference sequence). The ends lost 6 bases at V and 2 bases at J; junction bases unmatched: 9. CDR3 length: 14 amino acids. The CDR3 coding sequence is TGCAGTGCACCTCGGGGGGGTGTTCCCTACGAGCAGTACTTC. Its translation: CSAPRGGVPYEQYF.